A single sample is the source of the 26 T cell receptor beta chains below, sequenced in a study of shared clonotypes between healthy human individuals. Generated by immunoSEQ multiplex PCR, the TCRdb table keeps only in-frame clones and is missing some. The sample holds 2,500,000 or so clones, 93% seen once. The material sequenced was naive CD4+ T cells from PBMCs. Subset here: CD45RA+ positively selected. Receptor source: a man younger than 35 in good health. Some clones in this sample may be carry-over from other donors' samples.

The chain has TRBV7-9 and TRBJ2-7, with D perhaps TRBD1 (6 bases). The V end lost 4 bases, the J end lost 3 bases, and 13 bases lay between the germline ends. The CDR3 totals 14 residues. The V gene's germline CDR1 is SEHNR and CDR2 FQNEAQ (reference sequence). The CDR3, as DNA: TGTGCCAGCAGCTACCCCACACAGGGCTACGAGCAGTACTTC. Protein product: CASSYPTQGYEQYF.

The chain recombines TRBV2 with TRBJ1-2; 9 bases line up with TRBD1. CDR1 SNHLY and CDR2 FYNNEI come from the germline V gene. This CDR3 is 14 amino acids long. The ends lost 8 bases at V and 2 bases at J; junction bases unmatched: 6. The DNA for the CDR3 is TGTGCCAGCGGAGTGGGACAGGGCAACTATGGCTACACCTTC. It codes for CASGVGQGNYGYTF.

The V and J genes are TRBV19 and TRBJ1-2; a weak D match, TRBD1 (6 bases). This CDR3 spans 14 amino acids. CDR1 is LNHDA and CDR2 is SQIVND in the germline V gene (reference sequence). Deletions cut 8 bases from V and 8 bases from J, with 21 bases between. The CDR3 loop is CASGSGGAGGGYTF. The CDR3 DNA reads as TGTGCCAGTGGATCGGGGGGCGCGGGTGGCGGCTACACCTTC.

Remarks on this clone: This sample also contains other DNA sequences that code for the same CDR3. The rearrangement uses TRBV4-2 and TRBJ1-2, with 9 nucleotides matching TRBD1. Germline CDR1 LGHNA, CDR2 YNFKEQ. With V trimmed by 3 bases and J by 2 bases, 1 base remained unmatched. There are 14 residues in the CDR3. This CDR3 reads CASSQGTGNYGYTF. The CDR3 region has the DNA TGTGCCAGCAGCCAGGGGACAGGGAACTATGGCTACACCTTC.

J is TRBJ2-7 and V is TRBV6-6; D is possibly TRBD1 (6 bases). Trimming took 5 bases from V and 7 from J, leaving 15 bases between them. The CDR3 is made up of 13 amino acids. The V gene's germline CDR1 is MNHNY and CDR2 SVGAGI (reference sequence). Here the CDR3 reads CASSPRGPEEQYF. In DNA, the CDR3 is TGTGCCAGCAGTCCCAGGGGCCCTGAGGAGCAGTACTTC.

The chain joins TRBV4-3 to TRBJ2-6; no clear D. The germline V gene has CDR1 LGHNA and CDR2 YSLEER. Trimming shortened V by 1 base and J by 0 bases, and 10 bases separated the two germline ends. The CDR3 is 17 residues long. The CDR3 nucleotides read TGCGCCAGCAGCCAAGGATGGGCGGACTCTGGGGCCAACGTCCTGACTTTC. It yields the protein CASSQGWADSGANVLTF.

The gene calls are TRBV29-1 and TRBJ1-1; perhaps TRBD1 as D (6 bases). The germline V gene encodes CDR1 SQVTM and CDR2 ANQGSEA. V was trimmed by 5 bases and J by 4 bases, leaving 20 bases between them. This CDR3 contains 15 residues. CDR3 region: CSVFGNLPTGTEAFF. The CDR3 bases are TGCAGCGTTTTCGGGAACCTGCCGACAGGCACTGAAGCTTTCTTT.

The CDR3 here is CASSPNGPGLAYNEQFF. The DNA of the CDR3 is TGTGCCAGCAGCCCGAATGGACCGGGACTAGCCTACAATGAGCAGTTCTTC. The chain links TRBV7-8 to TRBJ2-1, with 8 bases aligning to TRBD2. The CDR3 length is 17 residues. Trimming took 5 bases from V and 2 from J; bases not matched to a gene: 11. The V gene's germline CDR1 is SGHVS and CDR2 FQNEAQ.

Here the CDR3 DNA reads TGTGCCAGCAGCTCCCACATGGGGCGGGAGAGTTATTACGGCACAGATACGCAGTATTTT. Protein product: CASSSHMGRESYYGTDTQYF. This chain joins TRBV28 and TRBJ2-3; TRBD2 matches 7 bases. J was trimmed by 1 base and V by 6 bases; bases with no gene match: 22. The CDR3 is 20 amino acids. Germline-derived CDR1 and CDR2 are MDHEN and SYDVKM.

This clone was seen just once. The rearrangement uses TRBV2 and TRBJ2-5; 7 positions match TRBD2. The CDR3 is 14 amino acids. Germline lookup yields CDR1 SNHLY and CDR2 FYNNEI. Trimming took 2 bases from V and 5 from J; bases not matched to a gene: 5. CDR3: CASSEYGGGETQYF. CDR3 sequence (DNA): TGTGCCAGCAGTGAATATGGGGGAGGGGAGACCCAGTACTTC.

The chain couples TRBV30 to TRBJ2-2; 7 nucleotides match TRBD1. V gave up 4 bases and J gave up 3 bases; unmatched junction bases: 2. The CDR3 extends over 13 amino acids. Looked up from germline, CDR1 is GTSNPN and CDR2 is SVGIG (reference sequence). CDR3 in amino acids: CAWKQGDTGELFF. The CDR3 nucleotides are TGTGCCTGGAAGCAGGGGGACACCGGGGAGCTGTTTTTT.

The chain couples TRBV7-3 to TRBJ2-2; 10 bases are shared with TRBD1. The V segment lost 5 bases and the J segment 4 bases; nucleotides outside the gene matches: 4. Germline CDR1 SGHTA, CDR2 FQGTGA. This CDR3 is built from 15 residues. In DNA form, the CDR3 reads TGTGCCAGCAGCCAGGGACAGGGGACCACCGGGGAGCTGTTTTTT. Its translation is CASSQGQGTTGELFF. Variable domain in full (rest from reference TRBV7-3 and TRBJ2-2): GAGVSQTPSNKVTEKGKYVELRCDPISGHTALYWYRQSLGQGPEFLIYFQGTGAADDSGLPNDRFFAVRPEGSVSTLKIQRTERGDSAVYLCASSQGQGTTGELFFGEGSRLTVL.

J is TRBJ1-2 and V is TRBV6-4, with unresolved D. Trimming left V 5 bases short and J 3 bases short, with 10 bases between. Germline V gene lookup returns CDR1 MRHNA and CDR2 SNTAGT. The CDR3 has 13 amino acids. The CDR3, as DNA: TGTGCCAGCAGTTACCCAACAGACTATGGCTACACCTTC. Residues: CASSYPTDYGYTF.

The chain combines TRBV19 with TRBJ2-1, with 8 bases fitting TRBD2. Trimming at V came to 3 bases and at J to 5 bases, leaving 12 bases not matched to a gene. The CDR3 extends over 17 amino acids. Germline CDR1 LNHDA, CDR2 SQIVND (reference sequence). The DNA of the CDR3 is TGTGCCAGTAGTATGTTGGGGCCTCTAGCGGGCCACAATGAGCAGTTCTTC. This sequence encodes CASSMLGPLAGHNEQFF.

The J gene is TRBJ1-2, the V gene TRBV7-6; 7 bases are a match to TRBD1. After removal of 6 bases from V and 0 bases from J, the junction contained 7 bases not matched to a gene. From germline, CDR1 is SGHVS and CDR2 FNYEAQ. There are 15 residues in the CDR3. The chain's CDR3 is CASSPQGTANYGYTF. The CDR3 DNA reads as TGTGCCAGCAGTCCTCAGGGGACAGCTAACTATGGCTACACCTTC.

The rearrangement links TRBV19 to TRBJ1-3, with D hard to call. Germline assignment: CDR1 LNHDA and CDR2 SQIVND (reference sequence). Trimming took 2 bases from V and 0 from J, leaving 11 bases between them. This CDR3 is 16 amino acids long. Here the CDR3 reads CASSIRSGYSGNTIYF. Here the CDR3 DNA reads TGTGCCAGTAGTATACGGTCGGGATACTCTGGAAACACCATATATTTT. The entire variable domain, with the rest obtained from reference TRBV19 and TRBJ1-3, is as follows: DGGITQSPKYLFRKEGQNVTLSCEQNLNHDAMYWYRQDPGQGLRLIYYSQIVNDFQKGDIAEGYSVSREKKESFPLTVTSAQKNPTAFYLCASSIRSGYSGNTIYFGEGSWLTVV.

This clone has a handful of counts. V gene TRBV19 combines with J gene TRBJ1-5; 8 bases are shared with TRBD1. V trimming: 3 bases; J trimming: 7 bases; junction bases outside the gene matches: 8. CDR1 and CDR2 from the germline V gene are LNHDA and SQIVND (reference sequence). The CDR3 sequence is 15 residues long. The chain's CDR3 is CASSIFRQGHQPQHF. The CDR3 nucleotides are TGTGCCAGTAGTATCTTTAGACAGGGGCACCAGCCCCAGCATTTT. The full variable domain, rest sourced from reference TRBV19 and TRBJ1-5, is DGGITQSPKYLFRKEGQNVTLSCEQNLNHDAMYWYRQDPGQGLRLIYYSQIVNDFQKGDIAEGYSVSREKKESFPLTVTSAQKNPTAFYLCASSIFRQGHQPQHFGDGTRLSIL.

The CDR3 reads CASSRARSDTGELFF. CDR3 in DNA: TGTGCCAGCAGTCGGGCCCGGTCCGATACCGGGGAGCTGTTTTTT. The chain joins TRBV7-9 to TRBJ2-2; D not resolved. The CDR3 has 15 amino acids. Germline V gene sequence: CDR1 SEHNR, CDR2 FQNEAQ (reference sequence). Deletions cut 6 bases from V and 5 bases from J, with 16 bases between. The full variable domain, rest sourced from reference TRBV7-9 and TRBJ2-2, is DTGVSQNPRHKITKRGQNVTFRCDPISEHNRLYWYRQTLGQGPEFLTYFQNEAQLEKSRLLSDRFSAERPKGSFSTLEIQRTEQGDSAMYLCASSRARSDTGELFFGEGSRLTVL.

V and J are TRBV7-8 and TRBJ2-5; the D gene is possibly TRBD1 (5 bases). The germline gives CDR1 SGHVS, CDR2 FQNEAQ. The V end lost 3 bases, the J end lost 2 bases, and 7 bases lay between the germline ends. The CDR3 has 13 residues. The CDR3 protein is CASSLTVQETQYF. CDR3 in DNA: TGTGCCAGCAGCTTGACAGTTCAAGAGACCCAGTACTTC.

The chain combines TRBV28 with TRBJ2-1; TRBD2 matches at 10 bases. The CDR3 is 16 residues long. The germline V gene encodes CDR1 MDHEN and CDR2 SYDVKM. V shed 6 bases and J 4 bases; nucleotides not matched to a gene: 9. In DNA form, the CDR3 reads TGTGCCAGCAGCCCCTCCGGGACTAGCGTGTACAATGAGCAGTTCTTC. Protein sequence: CASSPSGTSVYNEQFF.

The chain carries TRBV7-9 and TRBJ2-7; TRBD2 might be the D (5 bases). Trimming removed 4 bases at V and 6 bases at J, with 7 bases between. CDR3 length: 11 residues. CDR1 and CDR2 (germline): SEHNR, FQNEAQ (reference sequence). CDR3 sequence: CASSSLGEQYF. CDR3 coding DNA: TGTGCCAGCAGCTCACTAGGCGAGCAGTACTTC. Full variable domain (outside the CDR3, taken from reference TRBV7-9 and TRBJ2-7): DTGVSQNPRHKITKRGQNVTFRCDPISEHNRLYWYRQTLGQGPEFLTYFQNEAQLEKSRLLSDRFSAERPKGSFSTLEIQRTEQGDSAMYLCASSSLGEQYFGPGTRLTVT.

The gene calls are TRBV6-6 and TRBJ2-7; D is perhaps TRBD1 or TRBD2 (7 bases each). The CDR3 sequence is 14 residues long. V was shortened by 6 bases and J by 6 bases, with 18 bases between the two germline ends. Germline V lookup: CDR1 MNHNY, CDR2 SVGAGI (reference sequence). CDR3 residues: CASSQYRGGSEQYF. The CDR3 coding sequence is TGTGCCAGCAGCCAGTACAGGGGAGGGAGCGAGCAGTACTTC.

This chain connects TRBV19 to TRBJ1-2; D unresolved. The CDR3 runs to 15 residues. V gave up 0 bases and J gave up 4 bases, with 12 bases separating them. Germline loops: CDR1 LNHDA, CDR2 SQIVND (reference sequence). CDR3 coding DNA: TGTGCCAGTAGTATAGATGGCATTGAGGGCTATGGCTACACCTTC. This encodes CASSIDGIEGYGYTF.

To note about this clone: Other nucleotide sequences in the sample specify the same CDR3. The chain employs TRBV5-1 and TRBJ2-3; D perhaps matches TRBD2 (7 bases). The CDR3 extends over 15 amino acids. Germline CDR1 and CDR2: SGHRS and YFSETQ. The germline V and J ends were trimmed by 0 bases and 0 bases, with 8 bases remaining between them. Written as DNA, the CDR3 is TGCGCCAGCAGCTTGGGCGGGGGCAGCACAGATACGCAGTATTTT. This encodes CASSLGGGSTDTQYF.

The chain carries TRBV28 and TRBJ1-1; D uncertain. Germline V gene sequence: CDR1 MDHEN, CDR2 SYDVKM. V lost 3 bases and J lost 2, with 19 bases in between. This CDR3 has 17 amino acids. The CDR3 loop reads CASSLDPPVMGNTEAFF. The CDR3 DNA reads as TGTGCCAGCAGTTTGGACCCCCCCGTTATGGGAAACACTGAAGCTTTCTTT.

In the case of this clone: An end of the junction does not agree with germline; a read error may underlie this. The chain has TRBV28 and TRBJ2-2, with D unclear. The germline V gene encodes CDR1 MDHEN and CDR2 SYDVKM. The CDR3 has 12 residues. The CDR3 sequence: CGCKRFNGELFF. CDR3 DNA sequence: TGCGGTTGCAAACGGTTTAACGGGGAGCTGTTTTTT.